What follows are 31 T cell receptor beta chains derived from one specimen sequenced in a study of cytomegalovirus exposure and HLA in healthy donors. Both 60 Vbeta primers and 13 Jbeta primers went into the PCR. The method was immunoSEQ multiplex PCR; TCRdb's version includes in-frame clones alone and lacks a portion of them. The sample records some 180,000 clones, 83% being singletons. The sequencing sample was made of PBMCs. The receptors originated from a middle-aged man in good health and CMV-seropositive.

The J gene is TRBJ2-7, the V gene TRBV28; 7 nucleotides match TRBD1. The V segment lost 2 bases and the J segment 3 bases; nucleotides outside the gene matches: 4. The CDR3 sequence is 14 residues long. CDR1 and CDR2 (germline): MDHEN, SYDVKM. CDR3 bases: TGTGCCAGCAGTTTAGTATCAGGGGGCTACGAGCAGTACTTC. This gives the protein CASSLVSGGYEQYF. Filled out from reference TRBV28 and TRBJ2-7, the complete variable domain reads DVKVTQSSRYLVKRTGEKVFLECVQDMDHENMFWYRQDPGLGLRLIYFSYDVKMKEKGDIPEGYSVSREKKERFSLILESASTNQTSMYLCASSLVSGGYEQYFGPGTRLTVT.

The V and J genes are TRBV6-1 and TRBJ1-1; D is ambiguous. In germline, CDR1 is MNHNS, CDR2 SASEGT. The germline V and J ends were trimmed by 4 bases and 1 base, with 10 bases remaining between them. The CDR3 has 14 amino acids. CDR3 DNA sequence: TGTGCCAGCAGTGCTATGACAAGGAACACTGAAGCTTTCTTT. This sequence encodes CASSAMTRNTEAFF.

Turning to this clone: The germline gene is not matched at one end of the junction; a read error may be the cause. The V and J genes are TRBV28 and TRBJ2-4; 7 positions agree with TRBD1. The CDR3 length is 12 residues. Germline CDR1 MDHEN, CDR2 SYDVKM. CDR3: CASRQGKNSQYF. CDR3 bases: TGTGCCAGTCGACAGGGTAAAAACAGTCAGTACTTC.

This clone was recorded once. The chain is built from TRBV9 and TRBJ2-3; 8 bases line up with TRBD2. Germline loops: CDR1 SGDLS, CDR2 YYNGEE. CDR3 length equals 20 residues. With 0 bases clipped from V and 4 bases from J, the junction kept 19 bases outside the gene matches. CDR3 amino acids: CASSVAAGGGGVGSADTQYF. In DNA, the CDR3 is TGTGCCAGCAGCGTAGCGGCGGGAGGCGGGGGTGTAGGAAGCGCAGATACGCAGTATTTT. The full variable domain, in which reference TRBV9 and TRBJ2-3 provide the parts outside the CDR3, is DSGVTQTPKHLITATGQRVTLRCSPRSGDLSVYWYQQSLDQGLQFLIQYYNGEERAKGNILERFSAQQFPDLHSELNLSSLELGDSALYFCASSVAAGGGGVGSADTQYFGPGTRLTVL.

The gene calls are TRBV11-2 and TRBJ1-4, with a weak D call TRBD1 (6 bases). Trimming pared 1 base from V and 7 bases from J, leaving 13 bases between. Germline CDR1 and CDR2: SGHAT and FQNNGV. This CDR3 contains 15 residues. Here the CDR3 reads CASSLVTGGFEKLFF. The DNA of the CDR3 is TGTGCCAGCAGCTTAGTAACGGGGGGCTTTGAAAAACTGTTTTTT.

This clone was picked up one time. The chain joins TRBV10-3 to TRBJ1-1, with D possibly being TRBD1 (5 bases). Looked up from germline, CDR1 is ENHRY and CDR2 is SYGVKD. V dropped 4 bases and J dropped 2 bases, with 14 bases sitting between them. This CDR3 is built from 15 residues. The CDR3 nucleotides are TGTGCCATCAGTGTCTTAAAGGGGATTAACACTGAAGCTTTCTTT. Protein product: CAISVLKGINTEAFF.

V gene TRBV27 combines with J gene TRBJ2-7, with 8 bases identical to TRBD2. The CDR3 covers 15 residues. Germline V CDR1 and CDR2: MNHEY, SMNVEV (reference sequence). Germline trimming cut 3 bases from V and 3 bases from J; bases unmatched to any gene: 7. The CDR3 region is CASSFAAGGIYEQYF. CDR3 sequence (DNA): TGTGCCAGCAGTTTCGCGGCGGGGGGAATCTACGAGCAGTACTTC.

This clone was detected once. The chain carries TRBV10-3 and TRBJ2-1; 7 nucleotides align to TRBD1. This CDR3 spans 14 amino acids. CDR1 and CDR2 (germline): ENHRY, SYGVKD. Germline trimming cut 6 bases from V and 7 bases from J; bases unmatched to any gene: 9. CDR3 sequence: CAISTLQGPNEQFF. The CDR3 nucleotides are TGTGCCATCAGCACACTACAGGGGCCTAATGAGCAGTTCTTC.

The CDR3, as DNA: TGTGCCACTACGGGACTAGCGGGAGATGATACGCAGTATTTT. Amino acid sequence: CATTGLAGDDTQYF. The chain combines TRBV27 with TRBJ2-3; 14 nucleotides line up with TRBD2. The junction had 6 bases not matched to a gene; V was cut back by 10 bases and J by 6 bases. The length of the CDR3 is 14 residues. Germline CDR1 and CDR2: MNHEY and SMNVEV (reference sequence).

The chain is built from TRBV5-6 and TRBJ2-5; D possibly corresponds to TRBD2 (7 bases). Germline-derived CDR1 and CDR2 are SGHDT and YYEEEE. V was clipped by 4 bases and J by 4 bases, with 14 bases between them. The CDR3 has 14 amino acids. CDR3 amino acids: CASSQGGGGETQYF. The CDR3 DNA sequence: TGTGCCAGCAGCCAGGGAGGGGGAGGAGAGACCCAGTACTTC.

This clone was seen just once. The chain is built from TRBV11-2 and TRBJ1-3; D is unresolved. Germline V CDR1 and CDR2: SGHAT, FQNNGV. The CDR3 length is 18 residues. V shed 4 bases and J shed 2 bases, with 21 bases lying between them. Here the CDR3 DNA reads TGTGCCAGCAGCTCACCCAGGAGGACGGAGGACCCTGGAAACACCATATATTTT. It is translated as CASSSPRRTEDPGNTIYF.

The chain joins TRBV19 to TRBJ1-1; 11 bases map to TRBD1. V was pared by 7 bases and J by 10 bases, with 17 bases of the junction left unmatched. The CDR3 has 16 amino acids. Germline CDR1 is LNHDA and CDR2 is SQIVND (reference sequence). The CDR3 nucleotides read TGTGCCAGTAAAATAAGGGGAGAGGGACAGGGGGTTCGAGCTTTCTTT. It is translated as CASKIRGEGQGVRAFF.

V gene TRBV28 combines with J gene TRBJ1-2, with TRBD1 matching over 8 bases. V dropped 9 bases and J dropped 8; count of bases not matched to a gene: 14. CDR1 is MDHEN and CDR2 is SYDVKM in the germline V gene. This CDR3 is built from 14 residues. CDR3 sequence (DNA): TGTGCCAGTTCCTACCAGACAGGGGCGAAGGGCTACACCTTC. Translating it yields CASSYQTGAKGYTF.

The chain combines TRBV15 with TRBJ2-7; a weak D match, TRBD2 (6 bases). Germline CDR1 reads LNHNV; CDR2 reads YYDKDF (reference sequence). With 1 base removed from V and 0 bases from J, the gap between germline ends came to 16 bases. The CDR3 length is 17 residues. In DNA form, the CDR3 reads TGTGCCACCAGCAGAGGGGGGGTAGGAGCGCCCTCCTACGAGCAGTACTTC. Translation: CATSRGGVGAPSYEQYF.

The CDR3 region has the DNA TGTGCCTGGAGTGTACGCCAGGGGGCCGGTGGCTACACCTTC. Its translation: CAWSVRQGAGGYTF. V gene TRBV30 combines with J gene TRBJ1-2; 8 nucleotides agree with TRBD1. After removal of 0 bases from V and 7 bases from J, the junction contained 7 bases not matched to a gene. This CDR3 has 14 amino acids. Per germline, CDR1 GTSNPN and CDR2 SVGIG (reference sequence).

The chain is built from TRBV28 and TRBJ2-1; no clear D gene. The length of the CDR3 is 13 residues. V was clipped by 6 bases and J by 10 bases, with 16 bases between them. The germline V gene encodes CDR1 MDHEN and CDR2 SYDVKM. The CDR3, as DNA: TGTGCCAGCAGGTCTGGTCTAGATCGGGAGCAGTTCTTC. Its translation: CASRSGLDREQFF.

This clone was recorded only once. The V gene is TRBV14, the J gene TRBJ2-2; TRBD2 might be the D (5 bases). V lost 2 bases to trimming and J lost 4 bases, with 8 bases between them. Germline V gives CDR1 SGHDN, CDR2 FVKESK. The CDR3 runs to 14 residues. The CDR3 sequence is CASSQIRGTGELFF. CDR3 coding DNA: TGTGCCAGCAGCCAAATACGGGGCACCGGGGAGCTGTTTTTT.

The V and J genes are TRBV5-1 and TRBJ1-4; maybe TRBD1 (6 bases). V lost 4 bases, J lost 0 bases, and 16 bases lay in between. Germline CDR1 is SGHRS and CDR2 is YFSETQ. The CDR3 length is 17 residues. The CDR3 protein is CASSADSQTTTNEKLFF. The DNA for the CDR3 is TGCGCCAGCAGCGCGGACAGCCAAACGACAACTAATGAAAAACTGTTTTTT.

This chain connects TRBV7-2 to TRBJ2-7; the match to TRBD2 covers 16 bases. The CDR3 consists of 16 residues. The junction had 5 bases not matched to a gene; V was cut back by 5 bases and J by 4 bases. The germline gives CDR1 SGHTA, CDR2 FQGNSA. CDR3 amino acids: CASSTGLAGGRYEQYF. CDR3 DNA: TGTGCCAGCAGCACGGGACTAGCGGGAGGGCGGTACGAGCAGTACTTC.

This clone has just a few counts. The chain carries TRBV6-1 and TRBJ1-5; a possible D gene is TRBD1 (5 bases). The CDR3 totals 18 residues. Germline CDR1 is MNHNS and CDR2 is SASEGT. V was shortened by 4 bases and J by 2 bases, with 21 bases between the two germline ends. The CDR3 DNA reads TGTGCCAGCAGTGGATCGACAGCCGCATTTTATGGCAATCAGCCCCAGCATTTT. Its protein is CASSGSTAAFYGNQPQHF.

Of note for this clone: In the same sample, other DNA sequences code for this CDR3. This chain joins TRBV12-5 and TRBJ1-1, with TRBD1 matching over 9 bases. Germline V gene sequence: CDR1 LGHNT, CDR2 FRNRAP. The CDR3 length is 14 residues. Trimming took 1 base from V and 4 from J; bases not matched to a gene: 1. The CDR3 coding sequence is TGTGCTAGTGGTTTGGGACAGGGGGGCACTGAAGCTTTCTTT. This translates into CASGLGQGGTEAFF.

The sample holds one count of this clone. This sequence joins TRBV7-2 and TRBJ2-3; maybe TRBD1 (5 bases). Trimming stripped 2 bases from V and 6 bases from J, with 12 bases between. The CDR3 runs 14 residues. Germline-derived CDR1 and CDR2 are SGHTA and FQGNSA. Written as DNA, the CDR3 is TGTGCCAGCAGCTTATCGGCAGGGCGGGATACGCAGTATTTT. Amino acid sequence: CASSLSAGRDTQYF.

The CDR3, as DNA: TGTGCCAGCAGTCTCGGGAGTCCCGGGGAGCTGTTTTTT. Encoded protein: CASSLGSPGELFF. The J gene is TRBJ2-2, the V gene TRBV2; perhaps TRBD2 as D (6 bases). The V gene lost 5 bases and the J gene lost 6 bases, with 10 bases spanning the gap. Germline V gives CDR1 SNHLY, CDR2 FYNNEI. The CDR3 loop spans 13 amino acids.

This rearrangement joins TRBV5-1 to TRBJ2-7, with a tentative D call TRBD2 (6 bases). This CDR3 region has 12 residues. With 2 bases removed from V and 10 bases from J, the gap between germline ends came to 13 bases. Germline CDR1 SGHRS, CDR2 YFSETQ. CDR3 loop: CASSLNSGRQYF. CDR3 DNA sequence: TGCGCCAGCAGCTTAAATAGCGGCAGACAGTACTTC.

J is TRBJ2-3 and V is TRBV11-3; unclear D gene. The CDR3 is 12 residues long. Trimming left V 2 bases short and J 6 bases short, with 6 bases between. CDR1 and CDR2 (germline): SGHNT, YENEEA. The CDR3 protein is CASSLNEDTQYF. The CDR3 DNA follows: TGTGCCAGCAGCTTAAATGAGGATACGCAGTATTTT.

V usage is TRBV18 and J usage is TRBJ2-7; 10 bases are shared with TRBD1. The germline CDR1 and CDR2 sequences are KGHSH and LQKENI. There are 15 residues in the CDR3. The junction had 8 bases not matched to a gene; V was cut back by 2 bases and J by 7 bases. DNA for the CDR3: TGTGCCAGCTCACCATTGGGACAGGGGTCTGGGGAGCAGTACTTC. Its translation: CASSPLGQGSGEQYF.

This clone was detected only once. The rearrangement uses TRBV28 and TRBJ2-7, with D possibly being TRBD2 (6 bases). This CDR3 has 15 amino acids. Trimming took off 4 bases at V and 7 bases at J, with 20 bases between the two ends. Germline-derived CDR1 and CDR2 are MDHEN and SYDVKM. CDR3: CASSSSGTPAREQYF. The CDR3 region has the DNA TGTGCCAGCAGTTCTTCCGGGACTCCTGCCCGGGAGCAGTACTTC.

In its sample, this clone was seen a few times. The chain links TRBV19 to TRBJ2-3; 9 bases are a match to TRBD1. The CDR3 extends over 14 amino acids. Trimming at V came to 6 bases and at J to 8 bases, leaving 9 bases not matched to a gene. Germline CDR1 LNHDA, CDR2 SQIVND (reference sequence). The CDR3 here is CASRLQGAVGTQYF. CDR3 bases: TGTGCCAGTAGGTTACAGGGGGCGGTAGGTACGCAGTATTTT.

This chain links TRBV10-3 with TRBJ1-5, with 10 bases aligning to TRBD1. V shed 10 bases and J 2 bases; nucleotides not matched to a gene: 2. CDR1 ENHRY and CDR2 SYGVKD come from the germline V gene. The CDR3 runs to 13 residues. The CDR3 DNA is TGTGCCACCGGGACAGGGGGCAATCAGCCCCAGCATTTT. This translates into CATGTGGNQPQHF.

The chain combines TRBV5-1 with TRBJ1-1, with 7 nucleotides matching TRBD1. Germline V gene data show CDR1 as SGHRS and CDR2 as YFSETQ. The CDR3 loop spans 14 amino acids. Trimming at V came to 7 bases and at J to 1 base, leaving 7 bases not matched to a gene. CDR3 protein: CASASDRPNTEAFF. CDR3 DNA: TGCGCCAGCGCCTCGGACAGGCCGAACACTGAAGCTTTCTTT.

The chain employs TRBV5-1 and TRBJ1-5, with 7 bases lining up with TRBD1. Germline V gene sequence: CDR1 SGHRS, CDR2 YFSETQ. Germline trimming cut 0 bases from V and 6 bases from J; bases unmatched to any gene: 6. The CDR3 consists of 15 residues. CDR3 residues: CASSLGGQSSQPQHF. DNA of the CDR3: TGCGCCAGCAGCTTGGGGGGACAGAGTAGTCAGCCCCAGCATTTT.